This is a list of T cell receptor beta chains from one sample in a study of response to subunit inactivated influenza vaccine. One entry per CDR3 protein, called by TCRdb with MiXCR from the RT-PCR reads. Counted here are roughly 650,000 distinct CDR3 sequences, 15% to 18% occurring once; the ten biggest clones make up roughly 11%. Sequenced here: PBMCs from blood, sampled roughly 12 days after vaccination. These receptors came from a man aged 50-59 years who received an inactivated influenza vaccine. Both conserved end residues are part of each CDR3. D genes are given only for firm matches. For some rows the clone size is stated as once, few or many, or as a class when expanded; others skip it.

J | V | size | D | CDR3 | DNA
TRBJ1-5 | TRBV19 | few | - | CASSIISTGRAQHF | TGTGCCAGTAGTATAATTTCCACAGGGCGCGCCCAGCATTTT
TRBJ2-7 | TRBV20-1 | few | - | CSARDRNRGFYEQYF | TGCAGTGCTAGAGATCGAAATCGTGGGTTCTACGAGCAGTACTTC
TRBJ1-6 | TRBV28 | few | TRBD1 | CASNSRQGRAIGSPLHF | TGTGCCAGCAACTCAAGACAGGGTCGGGCTATAGGTTCACCCCTCCACTTT
TRBJ2-5 | TRBV5-1 | few | TRBD2 | CASSLDAGGPKTQYF | TGCGCCAGCAGCTTAGACGCGGGAGGGCCGAAGACCCAGTACTTC
TRBJ2-3 | TRBV18 | - | - | CDSSPPVSTDTQYF | TGTGACAGCTCACCACCAGTGAGCACAGATACGCAGTATTTT
TRBJ1-2 | TRBV12-3/TRBV12-4 | many | - | CASSYPGVYGYTF | TGTGCCAGCAGTTACCCAGGGGTCTATGGCTACACCTTC
TRBJ2-1 | TRBV28 | many | - | CASSLFGNEQFF | TGTGCCAGCTCTCTCTTCGGCAATGAGCAGTTCTTC
TRBJ2-4 | TRBV6-4 | few | TRBD1 | CASKGRRQGALNIQYF | TGTGCCAGCAAAGGGAGGAGACAGGGGGCGTTGAACATTCAGTACTTC
TRBJ2-5 | TRBV10-3 | few | TRBD2 | CAINSGGQETQYF | TGTGCCATCAATAGCGGGGGCCAAGAGACCCAGTACTTC
TRBJ1-6 | TRBV12-3/TRBV12-4 | - | - | CASRGRDTYNSPLHF | TGTGCCAGCAGGGGAAGGGATACCTATAATTCACCCCTCCACTTT
TRBJ1-2 | TRBV6-2/TRBV6-3 | - | TRBD1 | CASSPGTVTSYGYTF | TGTGCCAGCAGCCCCGGGACAGTGACTAGCTATGGCTACACCTTC
TRBJ1-4 | TRBV6-2/TRBV6-3 | - | - | CASSDTGLDEKLFF | TGTGCCAGCAGTGACACCGGTCTGGATGAAAAACTGTTTTTT
TRBJ2-5 | TRBV24-1 | many | TRBD1 | CATSEGGQGSETQYF | TGTGCCACCAGTGAGGGGGGACAGGGGAGTGAGACCCAGTACTTC
TRBJ2-3 | TRBV3-1 | - | - | CASSGRTDTQYF | TGTGCCAGCAGCGGCAGGACAGATACGCAGTATTTT
TRBJ1-6 | TRBV20-1 | few | TRBD1 | CSAVRTGFNSPLHF | TGCAGTGCTGTAAGGACAGGATTTAATTCACCCCTCCACTTT
TRBJ2-7 | TRBV11-2 | - | - | CASSLVDPVGEQYF | TGTGCCAGCAGCTTAGTTGACCCCGTGGGCGAGCAGTACTTC
TRBJ1-1 | TRBV7-9 | few | TRBD1 | CASSVGQTFEAFF | TGTGCCAGCAGCGTGGGACAGACCTTTGAAGCTTTCTTT
TRBJ2-4 | TRBV25-1 | - | - | CASSPQGVGKNIQYF | TGTGCCAGCAGTCCACAGGGAGTTGGCAAAAACATTCAGTACTTC
TRBJ2-5 | TRBV20-1 | few | TRBD1 | CSAPGTGGVETQYF | TGCAGTGCACCCGGGACAGGGGGCGTAGAGACCCAGTACTTC
TRBJ2-1 | TRBV29-1 | few | - | CSARLSDRNDEQFF | TGCAGCGCACGACTGTCGGACAGAAACGATGAGCAGTTCTTC
TRBJ1-5 | TRBV12-3/TRBV12-4 | - | TRBD1 | CASSSGQRNQPQHF | TGTGCCAGCAGTTCGGGACAGAGGAATCAGCCCCAGCATTTT
TRBJ2-1 | TRBV20-1 | - | TRBD2 | CSARELGLAGVSSYNEQFF | TGCAGTGCTAGAGAGCTGGGACTAGCGGGAGTATCTTCCTACAATGAGCAGTTCTTC
TRBJ2-7 | TRBV29-1 | many | - | CSVGRGYEQYF | TGCAGCGTCGGCAGGGGCTACGAGCAGTACTTC
TRBJ2-2 | TRBV15 | - | TRBD1 | CATSNRGHTGELFF | TGTGCCACCAGCAACAGGGGGCACACCGGGGAGTTGTTTTTT
TRBJ2-5 | TRBV6-1 | few | - | CASSPPGQYQETQYF | TGTGCCAGCAGCCCCCCAGGCCAGTACCAAGAGACCCAGTACTTC
TRBJ2-3 | TRBV12-3/TRBV12-4 | - | - | CASSLTRGTFTDTQYF | TGTGCCAGCAGTTTGACCCGGGGGACTTTCACAGATACGCAGTATTTT
TRBJ1-1 | TRBV11-2 | few | - | CASSLGLLPNTEAFF | TGTGCCAGCAGCTTAGGATTATTACCGAACACTGAAGCTTTCTTT
TRBJ2-7 | TRBV7-2 | - | TRBD2 | CASSSTGLAGNEQYF | TGTGCCAGCAGCTCAACGGGACTAGCGGGAAACGAGCAGTACTTC
TRBJ1-2 | TRBV4-3 | few | - | CASSQALTAYGYTF | TGCGCCAGCAGCCAAGCTTTGACAGCCTATGGCTACACCTTC
TRBJ2-1 | TRBV11-2 | many | TRBD2 | CASSLTSGYYNEQFF | TGTGCCAGCAGCTTGACTAGCGGATACTACAATGAGCAGTTCTTC
TRBJ2-7 | TRBV12-3/TRBV12-4 | many | TRBD1 | CASSFGDRGYEQYF | TGTGCCAGCAGTTTCGGGGACAGGGGTTACGAGCAGTACTTC
TRBJ2-2 | TRBV6-5 | few | TRBD1 | CASSYSERGTGNTGELFF | TGTGCCAGCAGTTACTCCGAGAGGGGGACAGGGAACACCGGGGAGCTGTTTTTT
TRBJ2-1 | TRBV18 | many | - | CASSPQNNEQFF | TGTGCCAGCTCACCACAGAACAATGAGCAGTTCTTC
TRBJ2-5 | TRBV10-2 | - | - | CASSESKWTVRETQYF | TGCGCCAGCAGTGAGTCGAAGTGGACTGTGCGAGAGACCCAGTACTTC
TRBJ1-2 | TRBV29-1 | - | - | CSVDETSLYGYTF | TGCAGCGTTGACGAGACGTCTCTCTATGGCTACACCTTC
TRBJ1-5 | TRBV7-2 | many | - | CASSLRSQPQHF | TGTGCCAGCAGCTTAAGGAGCCAGCCCCAGCATTTT
TRBJ1-2 | TRBV4-1 | - | - | CASSLIPPATENYGYTF | TGCGCCAGCAGCCTGATCCCCCCTGCAACGGAGAACTATGGCTACACCTTC
TRBJ2-5 | TRBV5-1 | few | TRBD2 | CASSLGPERGETQYF | TGCGCCAGCAGCTTGGGTCCGGAGCGGGGGGAGACCCAGTACTTC
TRBJ1-1 | TRBV5-1 | many | - | CASSLETGTEAFF | TGCGCCAGCAGCTTGGAAACGGGCACTGAAGCTTTCTTT
TRBJ1-1 | TRBV5-5 | many | - | CASREERSAEAFF | TGTGCCAGCAGGGAGGAAAGGAGTGCTGAAGCTTTCTTT
TRBJ1-6 | TRBV3-1 | - | - | CASSQGQVTPLHF | TGTGCCAGCAGCCAAGGACAGGTGACACCCCTCCACTTT
TRBJ2-5 | TRBV10-3 | - | TRBD1 | CATLTGDGRETQYF | TGTGCCACTCTGACAGGGGACGGTCGGGAGACCCAGTACTTC
TRBJ2-3 | TRBV10-3 | - | TRBD2 | CAISELWLAGVTDTQYF | TGTGCCATCAGTGAGTTATGGCTAGCGGGAGTCACAGATACGCAGTATTTT
TRBJ2-1 | TRBV23-1 | few | - | CASSEIHNEQFF | TGCGCCAGCAGCGAAATCCACAATGAGCAGTTCTTC
TRBJ2-7 | TRBV11-2 | - | - | CASSLYRMSYEQYF | TGTGCCAGCAGCTTATACCGGATGTCCTACGAGCAGTACTTC
TRBJ2-3 | TRBV4-3 | few | - | CASSHTGHRTDTQYF | TGCGCCAGCAGCCACACCGGACATCGCACAGATACGCAGTATTTT
TRBJ1-2 | TRBV15 | - | - | CATSEVVNYGYTF | TGTGCCACCAGCGAGGTTGTGAACTATGGCTACACCTTC
TRBJ2-6 | TRBV6-1 | few | - | CASSDLLSSGANVLTF | TGTGCCAGCAGCGATCTACTTTCCTCTGGGGCCAACGTCCTGACTTTC
TRBJ1-5 | TRBV10-3 | - | - | CAISKDRDQPQHF | TGTGCCATCAGCAAGGACAGAGATCAGCCCCAGCATTTT
TRBJ2-5 | TRBV5-1 | - | - | CASSSEGKVETQYF | TGCGCCAGCAGTTCTGAAGGGAAGGTAGAGACCCAGTACTTC
TRBJ2-3 | TRBV7-3 | - | TRBD2 | CASSSSSGTTDTQYF | TGTGCCAGCAGCTCCTCTAGCGGGACCACAGATACGCAGTATTTT
TRBJ1-1 | TRBV5-1 | many | - | CASSLLVQGRMNTEAFF | TGCGCCAGCAGCTTGTTGGTCCAGGGGAGAATGAACACTGAAGCTTTCTTT
TRBJ2-1 | TRBV4-2 | many | TRBD1 | CASSQVIVETGAYNEQFF | TGTGCCAGCAGCCAAGTGATAGTCGAGACAGGGGCCTACAATGAGCAGTTCTTC
TRBJ2-1 | TRBV20-1 | many | TRBD2 | CSATLTSGTSTYNEQFF | TGCAGTGCTACACTTACCTCCGGGACTAGCACCTACAATGAGCAGTTCTTC
TRBJ1-2 | TRBV7-9 | few | - | CASSPLGISNYGYTF | TGTGCCAGCAGCCCCTTGGGTATTTCTAACTATGGCTACACCTTC
TRBJ2-2 | TRBV7-3 | few | - | CASSARQTQNTGELFF | TGTGCCAGCAGCGCGCGACAGACTCAGAACACCGGGGAGCTGTTTTTT
TRBJ2-1 | TRBV20-1 | - | TRBD2 | CSARDRRGSYNEQFF | TGCAGTGCTAGAGATCGGCGGGGGTCCTACAATGAGCAGTTCTTC
TRBJ2-1 | TRBV18 | few | TRBD2 | CASSPGTGLAGGLWVF | TGTGCCAGCTCACCAGGAACCGGACTAGCGGGAGGCTTATGGGTCTTC
TRBJ1-1 | TRBV7-9 | few | - | CASSLSSVNTEAFF | TGTGCCAGCAGCTTATCTTCGGTGAACACTGAAGCTTTCTTT